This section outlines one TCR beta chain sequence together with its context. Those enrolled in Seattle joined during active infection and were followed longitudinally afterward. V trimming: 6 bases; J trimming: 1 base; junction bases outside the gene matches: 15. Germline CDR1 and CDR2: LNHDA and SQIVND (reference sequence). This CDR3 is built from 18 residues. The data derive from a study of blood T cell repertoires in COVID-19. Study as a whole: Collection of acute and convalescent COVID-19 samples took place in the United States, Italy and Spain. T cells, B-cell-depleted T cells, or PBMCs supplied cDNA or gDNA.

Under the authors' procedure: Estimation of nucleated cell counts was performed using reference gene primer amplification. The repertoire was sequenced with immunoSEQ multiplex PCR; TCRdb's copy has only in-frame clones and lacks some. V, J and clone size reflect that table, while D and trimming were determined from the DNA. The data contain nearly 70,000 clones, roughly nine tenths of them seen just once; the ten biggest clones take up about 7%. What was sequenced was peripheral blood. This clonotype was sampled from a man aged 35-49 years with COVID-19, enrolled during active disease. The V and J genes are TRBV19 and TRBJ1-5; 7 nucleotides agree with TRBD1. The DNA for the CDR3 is TGTGCCAGTAGAGTCGGAGGGGGCGCGATTCGGAGCAATCAGCCCCAGCATTTT. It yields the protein CASRVGGGAIRSNQPQHF. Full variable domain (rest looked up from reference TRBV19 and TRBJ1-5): DGGITQSPKYLFRKEGQNVTLSCEQNLNHDAMYWYRQDPGQGLRLIYYSQIVNDFQKGDIAEGYSVSREKKESFPLTVTSAQKNPTAFYLCASRVGGGAIRSNQPQHFGDGTRLSIL.